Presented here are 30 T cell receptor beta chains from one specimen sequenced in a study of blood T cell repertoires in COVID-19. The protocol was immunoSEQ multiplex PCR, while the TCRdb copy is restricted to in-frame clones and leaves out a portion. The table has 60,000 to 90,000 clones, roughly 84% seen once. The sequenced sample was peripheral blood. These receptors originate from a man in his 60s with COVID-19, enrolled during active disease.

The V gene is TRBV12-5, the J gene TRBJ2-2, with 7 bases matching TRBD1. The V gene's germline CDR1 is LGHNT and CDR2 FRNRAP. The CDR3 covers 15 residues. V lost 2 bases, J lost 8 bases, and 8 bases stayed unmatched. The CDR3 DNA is TGTGCTAGTGGTTTGTTCACGACAGGGTTGGGGGAGCTGTTTTTT. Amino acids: CASGLFTTGLGELFF.

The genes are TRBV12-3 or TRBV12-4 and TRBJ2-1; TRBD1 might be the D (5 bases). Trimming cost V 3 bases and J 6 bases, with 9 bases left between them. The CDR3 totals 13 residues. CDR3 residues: CASSLGQTNEQFF. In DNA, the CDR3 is TGTGCCAGCAGTTTGGGGCAGACCAATGAGCAGTTCTTC.

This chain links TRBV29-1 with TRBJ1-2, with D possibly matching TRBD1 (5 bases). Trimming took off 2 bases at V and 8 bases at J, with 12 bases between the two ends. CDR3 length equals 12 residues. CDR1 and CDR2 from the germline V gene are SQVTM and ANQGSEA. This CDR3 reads CSVERQIIGYTF. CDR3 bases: TGCAGCGTTGAACGACAGATTATAGGCTACACCTTC.

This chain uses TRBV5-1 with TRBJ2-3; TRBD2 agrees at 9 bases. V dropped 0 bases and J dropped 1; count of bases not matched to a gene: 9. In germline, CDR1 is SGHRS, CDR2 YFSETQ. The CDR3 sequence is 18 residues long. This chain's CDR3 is CASSLAGSGGLGTDTQYF. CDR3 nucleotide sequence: TGCGCCAGCAGCTTGGCGGGTAGCGGGGGCCTCGGCACAGATACGCAGTATTTT. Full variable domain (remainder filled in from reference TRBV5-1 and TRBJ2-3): KAGVTQTPRYLIKTRGQQVTLSCSPISGHRSVSWYQQTPGQGLQFLFEYFSETQRNKGNFPGRFSGRQFSNSRSEMNVSTLELGDSALYLCASSLAGSGGLGTDTQYFGPGTRLTVL.

This chain's CDR3 is CASSSGLSTDTQYF. Here the CDR3 DNA reads TGTGCCAGCAGCTCGGGACTCAGCACAGATACGCAGTATTTT. This chain joins TRBV7-9 and TRBJ2-3, with a tentative D call TRBD2 (6 bases). Germline assignment: CDR1 SEHNR and CDR2 FQNEAQ (reference sequence). The CDR3 is 14 amino acids. V lost 4 bases, J lost 0 bases, and 8 bases lay in between.

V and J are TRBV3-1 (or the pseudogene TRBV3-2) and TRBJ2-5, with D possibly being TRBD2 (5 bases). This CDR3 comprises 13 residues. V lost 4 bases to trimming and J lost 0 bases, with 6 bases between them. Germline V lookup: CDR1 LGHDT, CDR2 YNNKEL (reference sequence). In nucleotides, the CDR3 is TGTGCCAGCAGCCCGGACTACCAAGAGACCCAGTACTTC. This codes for CASSPDYQETQYF.

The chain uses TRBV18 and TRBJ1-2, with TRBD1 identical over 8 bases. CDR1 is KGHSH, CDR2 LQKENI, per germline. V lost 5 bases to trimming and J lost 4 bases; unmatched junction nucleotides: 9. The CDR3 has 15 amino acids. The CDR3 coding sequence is TGTGCCAGCTCAGCCTCAGGGGGCGCGGGCTATGGCTACACCTTC. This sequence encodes CASSASGGAGYGYTF.

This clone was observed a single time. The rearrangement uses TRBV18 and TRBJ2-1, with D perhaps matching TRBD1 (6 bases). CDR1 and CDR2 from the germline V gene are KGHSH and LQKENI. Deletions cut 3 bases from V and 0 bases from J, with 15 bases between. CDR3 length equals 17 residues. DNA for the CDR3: TGTGCCAGCTCACCGAACAGGGCGTCTCTCTCCTACAATGAGCAGTTCTTC. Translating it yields CASSPNRASLSYNEQFF.

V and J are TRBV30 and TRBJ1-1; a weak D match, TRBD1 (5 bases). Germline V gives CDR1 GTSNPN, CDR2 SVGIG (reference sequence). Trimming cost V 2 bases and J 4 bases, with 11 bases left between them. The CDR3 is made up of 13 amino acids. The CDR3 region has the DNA TGTGCCTGGAGTCGTCGGGGGTCCACTGAAGCTTTCTTT. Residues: CAWSRRGSTEAFF. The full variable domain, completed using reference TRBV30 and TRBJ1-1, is SQTIHQWPATLVQPVGSPLSLECTVEGTSNPNLYWYRQAAGRGLQLLFYSVGIGQISSEVPQNLSASRPQDRQFILSSKKLLLSDSGFYLCAWSRRGSTEAFFGQGTRLTVV.

CDR3 protein: CASSDHTGALYGYTF. As DNA, the CDR3 is TGTGCCAGCAGCGACCACACAGGGGCCCTCTATGGCTACACCTTC. The V call is TRBV28, the J call TRBJ1-2, with 7 positions matching TRBD1. Germline V gene data show CDR1 as MDHEN and CDR2 as SYDVKM. The CDR3 loop spans 15 amino acids. Unmatched junction bases numbered 11, after V lost 6 bases and J lost 4 bases.

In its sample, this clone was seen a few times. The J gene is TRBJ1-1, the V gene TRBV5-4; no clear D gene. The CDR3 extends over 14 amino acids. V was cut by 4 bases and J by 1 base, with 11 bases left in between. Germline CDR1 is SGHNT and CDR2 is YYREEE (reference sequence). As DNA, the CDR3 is TGTGCCAGCAGCCACAGTTGGAAGAACACTGAAGCTTTCTTT. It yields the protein CASSHSWKNTEAFF.

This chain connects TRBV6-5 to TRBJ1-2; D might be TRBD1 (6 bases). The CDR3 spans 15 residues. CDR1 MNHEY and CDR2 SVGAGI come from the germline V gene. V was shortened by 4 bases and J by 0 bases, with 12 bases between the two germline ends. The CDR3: CASSFSTGANYGYTF. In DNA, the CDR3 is TGTGCCAGCAGTTTTTCGACAGGAGCTAACTATGGCTACACCTTC.

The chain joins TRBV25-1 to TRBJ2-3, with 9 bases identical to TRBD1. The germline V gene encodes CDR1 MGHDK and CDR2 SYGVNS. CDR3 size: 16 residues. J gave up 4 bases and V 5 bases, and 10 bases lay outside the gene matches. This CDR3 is CASSRSGTGSSDTQYF. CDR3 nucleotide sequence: TGTGCCAGCAGTAGATCCGGGACAGGGAGTTCAGATACGCAGTATTTT. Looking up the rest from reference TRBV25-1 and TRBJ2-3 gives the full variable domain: EADIYQTPRYLVIGTGKKITLECSQTMGHDKMYWYQQDPGMELHLIHYSYGVNSTEKGDLSSESTVSRIRTEHFPLTLESARPSHTSQYLCASSRSGTGSSDTQYFGPGTRLTVL.

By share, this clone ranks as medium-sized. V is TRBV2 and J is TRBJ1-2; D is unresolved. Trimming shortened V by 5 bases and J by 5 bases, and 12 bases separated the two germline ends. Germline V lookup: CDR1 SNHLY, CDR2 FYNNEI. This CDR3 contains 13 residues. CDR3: CASSPTATYGYTF. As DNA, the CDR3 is TGTGCCAGCAGTCCTACAGCTACTTATGGCTACACCTTC.

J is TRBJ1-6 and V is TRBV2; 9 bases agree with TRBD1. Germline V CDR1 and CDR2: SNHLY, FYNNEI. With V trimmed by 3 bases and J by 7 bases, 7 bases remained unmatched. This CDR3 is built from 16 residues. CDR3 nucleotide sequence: TGTGCCAGCAGTGATACAGGGGGCGGTCGGAATTCACCCCTCCACTTT. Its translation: CASSDTGGGRNSPLHF.

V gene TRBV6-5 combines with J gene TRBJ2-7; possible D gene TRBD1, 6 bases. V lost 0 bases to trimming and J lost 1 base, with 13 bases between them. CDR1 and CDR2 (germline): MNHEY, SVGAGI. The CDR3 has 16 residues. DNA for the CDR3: TGTGCCAGCAGTTACTCGAGCAGGGGTCCATCCTACGAGCAGTACTTC. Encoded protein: CASSYSSRGPSYEQYF.

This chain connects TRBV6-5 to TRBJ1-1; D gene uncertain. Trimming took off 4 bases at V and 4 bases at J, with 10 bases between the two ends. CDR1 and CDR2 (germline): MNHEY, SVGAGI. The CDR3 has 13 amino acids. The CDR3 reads CASSFRRSTEAFF. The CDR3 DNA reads TGTGCCAGCAGTTTCCGACGGAGCACTGAAGCTTTCTTT.

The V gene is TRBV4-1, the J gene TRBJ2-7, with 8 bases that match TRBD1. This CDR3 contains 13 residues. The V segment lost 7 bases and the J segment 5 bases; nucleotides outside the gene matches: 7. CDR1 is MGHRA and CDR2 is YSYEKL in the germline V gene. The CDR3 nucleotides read TGCGCCAGCAAGGGGACAGGACGGCACGAGCAGTACTTC. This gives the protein CASKGTGRHEQYF.

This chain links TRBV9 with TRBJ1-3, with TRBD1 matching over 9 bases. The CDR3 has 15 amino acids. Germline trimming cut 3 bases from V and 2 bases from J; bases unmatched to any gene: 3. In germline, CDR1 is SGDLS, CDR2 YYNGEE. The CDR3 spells CASSAYRGPGNTIYF. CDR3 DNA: TGTGCCAGCAGCGCCTACAGGGGGCCTGGAAACACCATATATTTT. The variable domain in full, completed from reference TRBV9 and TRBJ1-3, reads DSGVTQTPKHLITATGQRVTLRCSPRSGDLSVYWYQQSLDQGLQFLIQYYNGEERAKGNILERFSAQQFPDLHSELNLSSLELGDSALYFCASSAYRGPGNTIYFGEGSWLTVV.

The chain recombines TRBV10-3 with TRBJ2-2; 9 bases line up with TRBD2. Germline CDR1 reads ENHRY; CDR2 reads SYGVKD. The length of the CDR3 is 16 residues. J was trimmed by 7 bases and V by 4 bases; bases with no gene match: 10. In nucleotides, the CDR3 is TGTGCCATCAGTGCTACTAGCGGGCGGTCTGGCGGGGAGCTGTTTTTT. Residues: CAISATSGRSGGELFF.

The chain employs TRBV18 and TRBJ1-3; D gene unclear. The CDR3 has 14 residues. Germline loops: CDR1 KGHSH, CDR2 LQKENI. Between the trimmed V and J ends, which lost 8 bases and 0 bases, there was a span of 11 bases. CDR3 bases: TGTGCCAGCGACGAGGGAGCCTCTGGAAACACCATATATTTT. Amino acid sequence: CASDEGASGNTIYF.

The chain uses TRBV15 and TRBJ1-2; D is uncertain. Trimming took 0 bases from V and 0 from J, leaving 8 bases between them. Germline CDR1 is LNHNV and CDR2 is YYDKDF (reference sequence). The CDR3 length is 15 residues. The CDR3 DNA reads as TGTGCCACCAGCAGAGACCCGTTAGCTAACTATGGCTACACCTTC. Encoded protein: CATSRDPLANYGYTF. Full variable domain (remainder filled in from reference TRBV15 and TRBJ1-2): DAMVIQNPRYQVTQFGKPVTLSCSQTLNHNVMYWYQQKSSQAPKLLFHYYDKDFNNEADTPDNFQSRRPNTSFCFLDIRSPGLGDTAMYLCATSRDPLANYGYTFGSGTRLTVV.

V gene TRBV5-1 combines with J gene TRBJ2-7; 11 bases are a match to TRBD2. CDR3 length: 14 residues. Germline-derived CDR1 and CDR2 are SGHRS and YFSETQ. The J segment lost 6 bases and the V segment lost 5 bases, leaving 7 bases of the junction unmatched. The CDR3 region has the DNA TGCGCCAGCAGATCCGGGACTAGCGGTGTCGAGCAGTACTTC. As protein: CASRSGTSGVEQYF.

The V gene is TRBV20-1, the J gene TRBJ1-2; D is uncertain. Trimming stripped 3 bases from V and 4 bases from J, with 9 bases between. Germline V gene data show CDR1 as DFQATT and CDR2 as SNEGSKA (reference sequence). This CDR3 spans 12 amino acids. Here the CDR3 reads CSASYSSYGYTF. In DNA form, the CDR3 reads TGCAGTGCTAGTTATTCGTCCTATGGCTACACCTTC.

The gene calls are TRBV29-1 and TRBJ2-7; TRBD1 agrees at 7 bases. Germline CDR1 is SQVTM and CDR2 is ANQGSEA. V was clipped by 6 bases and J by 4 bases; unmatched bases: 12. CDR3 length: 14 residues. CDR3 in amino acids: CSVPFRDRGYEQYF. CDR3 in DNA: TGCAGCGTACCATTCCGGGACAGAGGATACGAGCAGTACTTC.

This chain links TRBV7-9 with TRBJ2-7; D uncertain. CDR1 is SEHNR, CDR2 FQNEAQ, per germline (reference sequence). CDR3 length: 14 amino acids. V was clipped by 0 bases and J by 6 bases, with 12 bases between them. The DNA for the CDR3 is TGTGCCAGCAGCTTAGCGGGCAGTCTTAGCGAGCAGTACTTC. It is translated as CASSLAGSLSEQYF.

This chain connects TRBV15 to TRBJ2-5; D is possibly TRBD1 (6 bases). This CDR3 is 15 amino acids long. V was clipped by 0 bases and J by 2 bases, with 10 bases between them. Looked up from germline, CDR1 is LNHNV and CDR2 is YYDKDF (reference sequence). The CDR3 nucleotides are TGTGCCACCAGCAGAGATCCTGGACAGCAAGAGACCCAGTACTTC. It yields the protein CATSRDPGQQETQYF.

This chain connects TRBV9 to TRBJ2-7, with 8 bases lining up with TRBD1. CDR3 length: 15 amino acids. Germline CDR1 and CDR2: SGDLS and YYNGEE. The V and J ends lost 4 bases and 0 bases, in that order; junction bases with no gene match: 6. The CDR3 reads CASSFRGQDSYEQYF. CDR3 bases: TGTGCCAGCAGCTTTAGGGGACAGGACTCCTACGAGCAGTACTTC.

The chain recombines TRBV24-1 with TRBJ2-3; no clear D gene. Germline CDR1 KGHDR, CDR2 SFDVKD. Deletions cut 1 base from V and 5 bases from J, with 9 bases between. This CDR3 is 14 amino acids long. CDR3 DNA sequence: TGTGCCACCAGTGATTTAGAGGCCTTAGATACGCAGTATTTT. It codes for CATSDLEALDTQYF.

The CDR3 spells CASSASRGTGELFF. CDR3 sequence (DNA): TGTGCCAGCAGCGCCTCCAGGGGTACCGGGGAGCTGTTTTTT. The J gene is TRBJ2-2, the V gene TRBV7-9; perhaps TRBD1 as D (6 bases). CDR3 length: 14 residues. Germline V gives CDR1 SEHNR, CDR2 FQNEAQ (reference sequence). V lost 5 bases and J 5 bases, leaving 12 bases between the germline ends.